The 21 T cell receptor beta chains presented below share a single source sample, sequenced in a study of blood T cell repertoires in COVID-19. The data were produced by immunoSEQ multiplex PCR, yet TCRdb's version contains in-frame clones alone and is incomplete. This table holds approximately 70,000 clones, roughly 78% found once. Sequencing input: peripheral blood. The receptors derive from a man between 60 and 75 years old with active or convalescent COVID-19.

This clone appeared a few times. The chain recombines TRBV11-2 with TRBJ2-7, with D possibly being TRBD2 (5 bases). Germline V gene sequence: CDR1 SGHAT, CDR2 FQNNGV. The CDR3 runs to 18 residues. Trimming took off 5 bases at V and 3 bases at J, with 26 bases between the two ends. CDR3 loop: CASSPESSLGPSGYEQYF. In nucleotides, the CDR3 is TGTGCCAGCAGCCCAGAATCCTCACTAGGCCCTTCAGGCTACGAGCAGTACTTC.

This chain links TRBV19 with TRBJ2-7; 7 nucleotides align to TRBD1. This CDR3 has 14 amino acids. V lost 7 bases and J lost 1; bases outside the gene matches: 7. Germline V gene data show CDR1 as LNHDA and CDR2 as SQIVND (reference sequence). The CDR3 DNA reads TGTGCCAGTAAGGGGACAGCCGAATCCTACGAGCAGTACTTC. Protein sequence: CASKGTAESYEQYF. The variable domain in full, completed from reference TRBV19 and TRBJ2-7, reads DGGITQSPKYLFRKEGQNVTLSCEQNLNHDAMYWYRQDPGQGLRLIYYSQIVNDFQKGDIAEGYSVSREKKESFPLTVTSAQKNPTAFYLCASKGTAESYEQYFGPGTRLTVT.

CDR3 in DNA: TGCGCCAGCAGCTCCCAGGGGTCGGGCACTGAAGCTTTCTTT. This encodes CASSSQGSGTEAFF. This chain uses TRBV5-1 with TRBJ1-1; D perhaps matches TRBD1 (6 bases). This CDR3 spans 14 amino acids. Germline CDR1 SGHRS, CDR2 YFSETQ. V was trimmed by 3 bases and J by 4 bases, leaving 13 bases between them.

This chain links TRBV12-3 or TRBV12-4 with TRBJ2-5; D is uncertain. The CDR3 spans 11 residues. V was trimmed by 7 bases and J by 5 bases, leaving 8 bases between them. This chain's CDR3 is CASTERETQYF. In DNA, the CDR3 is TGTGCCAGCACCGAACGGGAGACCCAGTACTTC.

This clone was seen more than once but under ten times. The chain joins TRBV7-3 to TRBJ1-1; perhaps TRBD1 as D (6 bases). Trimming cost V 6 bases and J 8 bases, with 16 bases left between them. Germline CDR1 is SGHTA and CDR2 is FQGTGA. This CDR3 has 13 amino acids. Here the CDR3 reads CASRLRQESEAFF. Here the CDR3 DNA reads TGTGCCAGCAGACTTCGACAGGAATCCGAAGCTTTCTTT. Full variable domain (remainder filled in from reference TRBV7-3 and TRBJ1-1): GAGVSQTPSNKVTEKGKYVELRCDPISGHTALYWYRQSLGQGPEFLIYFQGTGAADDSGLPNDRFFAVRPEGSVSTLKIQRTERGDSAVYLCASRLRQESEAFFGQGTRLTVV.

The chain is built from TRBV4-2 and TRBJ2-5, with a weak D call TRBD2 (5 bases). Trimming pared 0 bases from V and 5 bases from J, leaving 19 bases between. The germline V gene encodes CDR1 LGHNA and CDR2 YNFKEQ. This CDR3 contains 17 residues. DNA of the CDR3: TGTGCCAGCAGCCAAGAGCTTGCGCGTGTGGGAGATGAGACCCAGTACTTC. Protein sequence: CASSQELARVGDETQYF.

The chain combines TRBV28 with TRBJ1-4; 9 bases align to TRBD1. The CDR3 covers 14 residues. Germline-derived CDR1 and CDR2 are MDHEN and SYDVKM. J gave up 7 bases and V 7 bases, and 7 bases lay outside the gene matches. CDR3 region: CASTQDRGPEKLFF. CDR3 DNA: TGTGCCAGCACCCAGGACAGGGGACCTGAAAAACTGTTTTTT.

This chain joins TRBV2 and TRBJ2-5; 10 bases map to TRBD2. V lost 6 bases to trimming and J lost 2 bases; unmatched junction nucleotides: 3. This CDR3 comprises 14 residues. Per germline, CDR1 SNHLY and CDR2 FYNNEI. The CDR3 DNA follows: TGTGCCAGCAGGATAGCGGGGGGACAAGAGACCCAGTACTTC. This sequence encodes CASRIAGGQETQYF.

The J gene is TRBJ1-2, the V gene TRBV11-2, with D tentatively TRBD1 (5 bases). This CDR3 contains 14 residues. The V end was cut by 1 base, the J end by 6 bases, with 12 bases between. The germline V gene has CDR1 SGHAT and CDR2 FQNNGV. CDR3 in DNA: TGTGCCAGCAGCTTAGGAGGCAGGGATAATGGCTACACCTTC. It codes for CASSLGGRDNGYTF.

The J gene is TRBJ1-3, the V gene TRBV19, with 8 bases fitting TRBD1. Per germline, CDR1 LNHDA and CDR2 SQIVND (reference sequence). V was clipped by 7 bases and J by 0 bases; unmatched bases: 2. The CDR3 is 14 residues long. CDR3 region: CASNDRGSGNTIYF. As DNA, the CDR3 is TGTGCCAGTAATGACAGGGGCTCTGGAAACACCATATATTTT.

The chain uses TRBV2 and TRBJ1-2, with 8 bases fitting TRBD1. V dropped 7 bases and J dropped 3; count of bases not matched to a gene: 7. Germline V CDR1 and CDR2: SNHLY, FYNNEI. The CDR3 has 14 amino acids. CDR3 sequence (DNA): TGTGCCAGCACCTGGGACAGGAATTACTATGGCTACACCTTC. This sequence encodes CASTWDRNYYGYTF.

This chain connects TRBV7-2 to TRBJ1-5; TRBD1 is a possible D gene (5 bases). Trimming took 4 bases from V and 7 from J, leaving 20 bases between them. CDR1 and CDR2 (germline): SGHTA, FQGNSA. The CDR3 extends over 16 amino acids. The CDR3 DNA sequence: TGTGCCAGCAGCTACACAGCGCCAGGGCTAGGGCAGCCCCAGCATTTT. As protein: CASSYTAPGLGQPQHF.

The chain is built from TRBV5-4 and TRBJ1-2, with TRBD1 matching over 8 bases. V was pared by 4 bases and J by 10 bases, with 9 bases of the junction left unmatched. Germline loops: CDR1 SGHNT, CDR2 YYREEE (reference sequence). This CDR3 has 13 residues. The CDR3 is CASSRQGARDYTF. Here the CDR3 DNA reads TGTGCCAGCAGCCGCCAGGGGGCGAGAGACTACACCTTC.

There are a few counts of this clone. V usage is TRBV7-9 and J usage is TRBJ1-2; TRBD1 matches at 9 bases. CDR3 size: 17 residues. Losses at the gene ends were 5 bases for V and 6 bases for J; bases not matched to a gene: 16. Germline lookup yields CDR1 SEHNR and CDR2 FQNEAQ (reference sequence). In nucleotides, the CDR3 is TGTGCCAGCAGCCCCCGGTCGGACAGGGGAGGTTTTAATGGCTACACCTTC. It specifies CASSPRSDRGGFNGYTF.

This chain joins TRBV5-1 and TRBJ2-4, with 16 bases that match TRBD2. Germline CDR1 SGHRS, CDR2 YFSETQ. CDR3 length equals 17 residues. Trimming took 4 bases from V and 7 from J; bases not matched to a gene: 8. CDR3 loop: CASSGPGTSGGANIQYF. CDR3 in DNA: TGCGCCAGCAGCGGTCCCGGGACTAGCGGGGGGGCGAACATTCAGTACTTC.

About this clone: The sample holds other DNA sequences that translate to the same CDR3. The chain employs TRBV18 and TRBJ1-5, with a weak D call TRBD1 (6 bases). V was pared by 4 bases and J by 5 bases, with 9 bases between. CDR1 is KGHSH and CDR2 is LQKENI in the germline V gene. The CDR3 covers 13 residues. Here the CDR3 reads CASSLQGDQPQHF. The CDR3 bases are TGTGCCAGCTCACTACAGGGTGATCAGCCCCAGCATTTT.

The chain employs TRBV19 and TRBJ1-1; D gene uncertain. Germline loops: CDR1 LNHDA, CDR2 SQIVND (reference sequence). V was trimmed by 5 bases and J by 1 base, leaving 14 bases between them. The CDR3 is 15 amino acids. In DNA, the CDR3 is TGTGCCAGTAGTCAGTTTTGGGCCTCGAACACTGAAGCTTTCTTT. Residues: CASSQFWASNTEAFF.

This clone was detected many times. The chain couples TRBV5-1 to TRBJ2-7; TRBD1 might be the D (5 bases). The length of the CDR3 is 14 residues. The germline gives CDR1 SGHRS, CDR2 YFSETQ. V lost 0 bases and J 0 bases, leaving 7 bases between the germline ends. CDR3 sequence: CASSLAQDSYEQYF. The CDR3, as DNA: TGCGCCAGCAGCTTGGCACAGGACTCCTACGAGCAGTACTTC.

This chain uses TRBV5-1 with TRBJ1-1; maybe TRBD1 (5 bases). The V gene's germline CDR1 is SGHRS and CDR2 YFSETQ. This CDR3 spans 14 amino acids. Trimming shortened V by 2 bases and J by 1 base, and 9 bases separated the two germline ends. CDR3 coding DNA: TGCGCCAGCAGCTTAATTGACAGGAACACTGAAGCTTTCTTT. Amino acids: CASSLIDRNTEAFF.

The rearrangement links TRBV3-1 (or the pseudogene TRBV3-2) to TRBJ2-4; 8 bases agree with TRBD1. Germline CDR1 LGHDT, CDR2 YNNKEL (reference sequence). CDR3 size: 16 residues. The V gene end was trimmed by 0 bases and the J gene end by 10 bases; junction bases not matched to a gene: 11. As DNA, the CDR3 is TGTGCCAGCAGCCAAGACCGGGACAGGACGTTTGCTATTCAGTACTTC. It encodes CASSQDRDRTFAIQYF.

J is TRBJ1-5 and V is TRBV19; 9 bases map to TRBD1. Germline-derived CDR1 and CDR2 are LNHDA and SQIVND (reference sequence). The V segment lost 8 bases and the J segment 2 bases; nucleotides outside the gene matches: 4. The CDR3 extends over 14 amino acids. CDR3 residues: CASSRTGGNQPQHF. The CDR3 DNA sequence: TGTGCCAGTTCGCGGACAGGGGGCAATCAGCCCCAGCATTTT.